This TCR beta chain derives from a study of blood T cells in healthy people across ages. Each donor's blood draw was 8.5 to 10 milliliters of peripheral blood. Deletions cut 1 base from V and 0 bases from J, with 9 bases between. The CDR3 spans 15 residues. From germline, CDR1 is SGHNT and CDR2 YENEEA. The authors ran a second PCR of about 6 to 12 cycles using a sample-barcoded 5' primer and a J-beta primer mix. TCRdb processed the 5' RACE reads anew with MiXCR; each CDR3 protein has one entry. The table includes fewer than 900,000 distinct CDR3 sequences, roughly two fifths detected once. The receptor comes from a woman aged 60-70 years in good health. The sequencing sample was made of blood. V gene TRBV11-3 combines with J gene TRBJ2-5; D not resolved. The CDR3 is CASSLGRSYQETQYF. The CDR3 DNA reads TGTGCCAGCAGCTTAGGGAGATCGTACCAAGAGACCCAGTACTTC. Variable domain in full (rest from reference TRBV11-3 and TRBJ2-5): EAGVVQSPRYKIIEKKQPVAFWCNPISGHNTLYWYLQNLGQGPELLIRYENEEAVDDSQLPKDRFSAERLKGVDSTLKIQPAELGDSAVYLCASSLGRSYQETQYFGPGTRLLVL.